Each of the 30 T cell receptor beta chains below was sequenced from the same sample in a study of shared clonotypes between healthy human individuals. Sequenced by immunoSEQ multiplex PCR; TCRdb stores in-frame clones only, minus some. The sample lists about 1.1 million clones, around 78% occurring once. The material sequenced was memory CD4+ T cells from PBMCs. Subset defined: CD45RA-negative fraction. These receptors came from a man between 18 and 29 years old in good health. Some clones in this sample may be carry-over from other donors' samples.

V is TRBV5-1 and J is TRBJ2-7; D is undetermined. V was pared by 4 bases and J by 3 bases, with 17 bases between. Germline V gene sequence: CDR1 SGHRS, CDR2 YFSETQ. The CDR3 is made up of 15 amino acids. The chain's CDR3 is CASSPRVTVFYEQYF. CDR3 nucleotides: TGCGCCAGCAGCCCCCGGGTCACGGTCTTCTACGAGCAGTACTTC.

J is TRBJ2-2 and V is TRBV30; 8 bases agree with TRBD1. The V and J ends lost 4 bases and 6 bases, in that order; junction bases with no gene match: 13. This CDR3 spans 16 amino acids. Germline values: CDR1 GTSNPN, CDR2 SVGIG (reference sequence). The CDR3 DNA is TGTGCCTGGATCCTAAAGCAGGGGGCTGACCCCGGGGAGCTGTTTTTT. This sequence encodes CAWILKQGADPGELFF.

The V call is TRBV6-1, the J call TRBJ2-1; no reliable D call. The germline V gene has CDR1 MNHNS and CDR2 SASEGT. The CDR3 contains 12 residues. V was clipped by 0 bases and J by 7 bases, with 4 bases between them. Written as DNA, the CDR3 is TGTGCCAGCAGTGAAGCGTATAATGAGCAGTTCTTC. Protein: CASSEAYNEQFF.

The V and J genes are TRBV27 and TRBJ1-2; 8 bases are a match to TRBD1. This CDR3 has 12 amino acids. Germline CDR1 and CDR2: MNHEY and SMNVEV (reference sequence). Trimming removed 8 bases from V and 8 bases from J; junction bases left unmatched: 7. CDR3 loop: CASGRQGRGYTF. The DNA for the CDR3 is TGTGCCAGCGGGCGACAGGGGCGAGGCTACACCTTC.

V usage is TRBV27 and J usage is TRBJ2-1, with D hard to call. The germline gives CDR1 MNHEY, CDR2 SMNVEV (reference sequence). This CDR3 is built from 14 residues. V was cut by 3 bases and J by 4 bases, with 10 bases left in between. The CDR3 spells CASSLYGDYNEQFF. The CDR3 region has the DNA TGTGCCAGCAGTTTGTATGGGGATTACAATGAGCAGTTCTTC.

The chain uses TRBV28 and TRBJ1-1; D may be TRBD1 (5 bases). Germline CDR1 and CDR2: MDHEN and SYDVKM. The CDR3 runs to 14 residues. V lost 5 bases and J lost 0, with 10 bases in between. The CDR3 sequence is CASSDPGMNTEAFF. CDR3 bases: TGTGCCAGCAGTGACCCAGGGATGAACACTGAAGCTTTCTTT.

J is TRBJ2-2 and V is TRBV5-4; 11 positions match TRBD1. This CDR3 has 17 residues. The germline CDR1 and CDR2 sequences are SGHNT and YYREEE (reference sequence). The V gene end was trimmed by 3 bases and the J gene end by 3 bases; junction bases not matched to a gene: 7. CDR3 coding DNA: TGTGCCAGCAGCTCAAGCCGGGACAGGGGGGACACCGGGGAGCTGTTTTTT. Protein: CASSSSRDRGDTGELFF.

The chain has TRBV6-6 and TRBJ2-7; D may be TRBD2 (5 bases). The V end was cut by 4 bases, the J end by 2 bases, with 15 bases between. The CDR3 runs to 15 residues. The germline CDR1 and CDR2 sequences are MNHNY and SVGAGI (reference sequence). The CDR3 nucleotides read TGTGCCAGCAGTTCCCCCCGGACTGCCGCCTACGAGCAGTACTTC. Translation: CASSSPRTAAYEQYF.

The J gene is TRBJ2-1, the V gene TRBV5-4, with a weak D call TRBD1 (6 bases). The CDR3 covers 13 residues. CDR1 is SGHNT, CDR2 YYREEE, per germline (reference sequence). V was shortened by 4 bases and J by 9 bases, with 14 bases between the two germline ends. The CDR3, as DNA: TGTGCCAGCAGCCCCCGGCTAGGGGGTGAGCAGTTCTTC. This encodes CASSPRLGGEQFF.

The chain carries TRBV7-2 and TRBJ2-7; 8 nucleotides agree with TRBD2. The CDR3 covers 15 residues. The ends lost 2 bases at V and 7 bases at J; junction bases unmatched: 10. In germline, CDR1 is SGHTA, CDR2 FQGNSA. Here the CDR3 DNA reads TGTGCCAGCAGCTTATCCACGGGAGGGCCGGGGGAGCAGTACTTC. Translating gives CASSLSTGGPGEQYF.

CDR3 sequence reads: CASSEALLAGGVETQYF. CDR3 sequence (DNA): TGTGCCAGCAGTGAAGCGCTTCTAGCGGGAGGGGTAGAGACCCAGTACTTC. This chain links TRBV2 with TRBJ2-5; 12 bases line up with TRBD2. Looked up from germline, CDR1 is SNHLY and CDR2 is FYNNEI. CDR3 length: 17 amino acids. After removal of 0 bases from V and 4 bases from J, the junction contained 6 bases not matched to a gene. Based on the CDR3 plus reference TRBV2 and TRBJ2-5, the full variable domain is EPEVTQTPSHQVTQMGQEVILRCVPISNHLYFYWYRQILGQKVEFLVSFYNNEISEKSEIFDDQFSVERPDGSNFTLKIRSTKLEDSAMYFCASSEALLAGGVETQYFGPGTRLLVL.

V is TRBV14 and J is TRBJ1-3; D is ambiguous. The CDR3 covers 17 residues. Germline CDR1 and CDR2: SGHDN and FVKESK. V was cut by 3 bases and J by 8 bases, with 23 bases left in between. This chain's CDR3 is CASSHRKLRDKLYTIYF. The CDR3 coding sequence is TGTGCCAGCAGCCACCGAAAACTGCGGGATAAGTTATACACCATATATTTT.

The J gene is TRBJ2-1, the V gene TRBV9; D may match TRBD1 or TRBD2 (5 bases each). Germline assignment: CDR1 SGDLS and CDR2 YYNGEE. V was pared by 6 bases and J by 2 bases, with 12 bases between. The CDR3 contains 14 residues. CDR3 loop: CASTRDGPYNEQFF. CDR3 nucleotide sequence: TGTGCCAGCACCAGGGACGGACCCTACAATGAGCAGTTCTTC.

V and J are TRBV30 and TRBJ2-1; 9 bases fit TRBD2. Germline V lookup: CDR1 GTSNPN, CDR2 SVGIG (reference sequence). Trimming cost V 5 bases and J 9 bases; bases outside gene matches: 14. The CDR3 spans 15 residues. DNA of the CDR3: TGTGCCTGGTTGACCCCTAGCGGGATGAGCGGTGAGCAGTTCTTC. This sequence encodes CAWLTPSGMSGEQFF.

The chain's CDR3 is CASSFFSSGSYSTGELFF. The CDR3 DNA reads TGTGCCAGCAGCTTCTTTAGTAGCGGGAGTTATAGCACCGGGGAGCTGTTTTTT. The genes are TRBV7-2 and TRBJ2-2; 9 bases fit TRBD2. V lost 3 bases and J lost 4; bases outside the gene matches: 12. CDR3 length equals 18 residues. CDR1 is SGHTA, CDR2 FQGNSA, per germline.

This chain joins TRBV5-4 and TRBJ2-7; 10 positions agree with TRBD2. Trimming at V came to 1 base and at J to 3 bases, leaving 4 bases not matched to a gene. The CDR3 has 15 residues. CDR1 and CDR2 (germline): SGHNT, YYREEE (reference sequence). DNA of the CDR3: TGTGCCAGCAGCTTGCCGGGACTAGCGTTCTACGAGCAGTACTTC. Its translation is CASSLPGLAFYEQYF.

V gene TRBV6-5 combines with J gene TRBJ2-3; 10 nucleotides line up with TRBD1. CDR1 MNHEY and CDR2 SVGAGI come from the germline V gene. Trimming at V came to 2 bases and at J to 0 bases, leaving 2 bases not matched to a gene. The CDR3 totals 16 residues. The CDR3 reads CASSYDRGRSTDTQYF. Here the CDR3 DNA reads TGTGCCAGCAGTTACGACAGGGGGCGAAGCACAGATACGCAGTATTTT.

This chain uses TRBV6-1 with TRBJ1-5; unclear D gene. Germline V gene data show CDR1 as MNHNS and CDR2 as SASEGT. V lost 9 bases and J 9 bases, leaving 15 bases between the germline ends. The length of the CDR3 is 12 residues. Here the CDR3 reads CASHPLGLPQHF. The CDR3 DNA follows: TGTGCCAGTCACCCCTTAGGATTGCCCCAGCATTTT.

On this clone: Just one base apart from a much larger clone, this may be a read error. The CDR3 DNA sequence: TGTGCCTGGTCAGGCAGAGACGGGCAGTACTTC. Amino acid sequence: CAWSGRDGQYF. This chain joins TRBV30 and TRBJ2-7; no reliable D call. V dropped 5 bases and J dropped 9 bases, with 14 bases sitting between them. Per germline, CDR1 GTSNPN and CDR2 SVGIG (reference sequence). The length of the CDR3 is 11 residues.

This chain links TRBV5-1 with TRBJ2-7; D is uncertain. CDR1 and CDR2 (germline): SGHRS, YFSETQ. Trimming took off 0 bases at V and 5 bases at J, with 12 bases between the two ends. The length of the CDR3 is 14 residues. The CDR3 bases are TGCGCCAGCAGCTTGGGCGTAATCCTCGACGAGCAGTACTTC. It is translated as CASSLGVILDEQYF. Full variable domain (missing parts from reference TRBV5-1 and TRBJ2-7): KAGVTQTPRYLIKTRGQQVTLSCSPISGHRSVSWYQQTPGQGLQFLFEYFSETQRNKGNFPGRFSGRQFSNSRSEMNVSTLELGDSALYLCASSLGVILDEQYFGPGTRLTVT.

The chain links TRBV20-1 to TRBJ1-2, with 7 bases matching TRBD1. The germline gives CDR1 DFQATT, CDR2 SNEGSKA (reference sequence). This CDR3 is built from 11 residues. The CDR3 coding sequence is TGCAGGGGACAGACTAACTATGGCTACACCTTC. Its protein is CRGQTNYGYTF.

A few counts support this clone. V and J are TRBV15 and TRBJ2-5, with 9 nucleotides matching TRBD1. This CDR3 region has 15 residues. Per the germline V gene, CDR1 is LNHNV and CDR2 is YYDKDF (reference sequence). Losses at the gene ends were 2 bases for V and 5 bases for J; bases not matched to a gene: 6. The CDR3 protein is CATSRRTGGRETQYF. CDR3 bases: TGTGCCACCAGCAGACGTACAGGGGGCAGGGAGACCCAGTACTTC.

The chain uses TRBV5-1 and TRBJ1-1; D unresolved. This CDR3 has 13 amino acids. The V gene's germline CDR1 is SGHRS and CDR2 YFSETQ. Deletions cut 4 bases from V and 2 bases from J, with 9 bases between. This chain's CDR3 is CASSPAANTEAFF. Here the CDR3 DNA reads TGCGCCAGCAGCCCGGCAGCTAACACTGAAGCTTTCTTT.

The CDR3 reads CASSFRVAGEQFF. The CDR3 nucleotides are TGTGCCAGCAGTTTTCGGGTAGCCGGTGAGCAGTTCTTC. The chain is built from TRBV28 and TRBJ2-1; D unclear. V lost 3 bases to trimming and J lost 9 bases, with 12 bases between them. Germline loops: CDR1 MDHEN, CDR2 SYDVKM. The CDR3 sequence is 13 residues long.

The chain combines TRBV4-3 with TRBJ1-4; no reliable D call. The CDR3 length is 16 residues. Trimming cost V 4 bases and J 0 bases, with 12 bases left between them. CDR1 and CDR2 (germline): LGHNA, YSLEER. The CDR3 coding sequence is TGCGCCAGCAGCCGAAGGACGTCTACAACTAATGAAAAACTGTTTTTT. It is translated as CASSRRTSTTNEKLFF.

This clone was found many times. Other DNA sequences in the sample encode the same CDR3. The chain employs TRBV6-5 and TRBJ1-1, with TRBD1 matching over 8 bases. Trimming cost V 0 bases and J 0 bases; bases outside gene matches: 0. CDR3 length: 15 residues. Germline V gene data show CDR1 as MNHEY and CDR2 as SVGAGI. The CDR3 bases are TGTGCCAGCAGTTACTCGGGACAGGTGAACACTGAAGCTTTCTTT. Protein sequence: CASSYSGQVNTEAFF.

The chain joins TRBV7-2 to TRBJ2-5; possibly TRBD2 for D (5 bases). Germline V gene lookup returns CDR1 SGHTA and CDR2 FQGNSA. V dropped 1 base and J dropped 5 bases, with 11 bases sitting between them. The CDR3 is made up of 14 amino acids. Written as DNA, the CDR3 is TGTGCCAGCAGCTTAGGGACGGAGGAGGAGACCCAGTACTTC. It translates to CASSLGTEEETQYF.

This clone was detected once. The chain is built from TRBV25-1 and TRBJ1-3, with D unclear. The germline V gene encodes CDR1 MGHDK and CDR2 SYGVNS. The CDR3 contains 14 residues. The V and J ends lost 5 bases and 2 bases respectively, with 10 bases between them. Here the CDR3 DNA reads TGTGCCAGCAGTAGCCAGGACGCTGGAAACACCATATATTTT. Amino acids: CASSSQDAGNTIYF. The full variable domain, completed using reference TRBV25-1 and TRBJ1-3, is EADIYQTPRYLVIGTGKKITLECSQTMGHDKMYWYQQDPGMELHLIHYSYGVNSTEKGDLSSESTVSRIRTEHFPLTLESARPSHTSQYLCASSSQDAGNTIYFGEGSWLTVV.

The CDR3 region is CASSLVGRSYNEQFF. In DNA, the CDR3 is TGTGCCAGCAGCTTAGTAGGCAGGTCCTACAATGAGCAGTTCTTC. The chain is built from TRBV7-2 and TRBJ2-1; D gene uncertain. Germline V lookup: CDR1 SGHTA, CDR2 FQGNSA. This CDR3 is 15 amino acids long. V dropped 1 base and J dropped 1 base, with 8 bases sitting between them.

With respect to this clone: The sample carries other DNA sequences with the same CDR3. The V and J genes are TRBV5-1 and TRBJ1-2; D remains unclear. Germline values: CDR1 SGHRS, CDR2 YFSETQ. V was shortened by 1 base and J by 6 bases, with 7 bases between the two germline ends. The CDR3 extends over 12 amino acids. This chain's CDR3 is CASSLSGDGYTF. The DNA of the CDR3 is TGCGCCAGCAGCTTGTCAGGTGATGGCTACACCTTC.